These 18 T cell receptor beta chains were all obtained from the same sample, sequenced in a study of blood T cell repertoires in COVID-19. Only in-frame clones appear in the TCRdb table, and some are missing; sequencing was by immunoSEQ multiplex PCR. The data show fewer than 350,000 clones, just under 90% seen once. What was sequenced was PBMCs or T cells enriched from blood (not recorded which). The receptors stem from a woman under 40 with acute COVID-19.

The J gene is TRBJ2-3, the V gene TRBV2; 7 bases match TRBD1. Germline values: CDR1 SNHLY, CDR2 FYNNEI. After removal of 6 bases from V and 2 bases from J, the junction contained 5 bases not matched to a gene. The CDR3 covers 14 residues. The CDR3 coding sequence is TGTGCCAGCAGCCGGGACAGAAACACAGATACGCAGTATTTT. This codes for CASSRDRNTDTQYF.

Only a few counts were recorded for this clone. The chain combines TRBV4-1 with TRBJ2-2; 7 bases map to TRBD2. There are 14 residues in the CDR3. Trimming removed 6 bases from V and 8 bases from J; junction bases left unmatched: 9. Germline V CDR1 and CDR2: MGHRA, YSYEKL. The CDR3 DNA reads TGCGCCAGCAGTTCAGGACTAGGTGTGGGGGAGCTGTTTTTT. It yields the protein CASSSGLGVGELFF.

DNA of the CDR3: TGTGCCAGCAGTTTGTCCAAGGGACAGGGTCCCAACGAGCAGTACTTC. Protein product: CASSLSKGQGPNEQYF. This chain uses TRBV27 with TRBJ2-7, with 9 bases fitting TRBD1. V gave up 3 bases and J gave up 5 bases; unmatched junction bases: 11. Germline CDR1 MNHEY, CDR2 SMNVEV (reference sequence). This CDR3 spans 16 amino acids.

The CDR3, as DNA: TGTGCCAGCAGCGTTTTAGGGGACACTGAAGCTTTCTTT. Protein sequence: CASSVLGDTEAFF. The genes are TRBV9 and TRBJ1-1; D possibly corresponds to TRBD1 (5 bases). This CDR3 comprises 13 residues. Germline V CDR1 and CDR2: SGDLS, YYNGEE. V gave up 2 bases and J gave up 3 bases, with 8 bases separating them.

This clone is a singleton in its sample. The chain is built from TRBV7-6 and TRBJ2-1; 10 bases map to TRBD2. The germline CDR1 and CDR2 sequences are SGHVS and FNYEAQ. CDR3 size: 15 residues. Losses at the gene ends were 2 bases for V and 4 bases for J; bases not matched to a gene: 2. The CDR3 loop is CASSLLAGVYNEQFF. CDR3 coding DNA: TGTGCCAGCAGCTTACTAGCGGGGGTATACAATGAGCAGTTCTTC.

The chain links TRBV27 to TRBJ1-2; D ambiguous. From germline, CDR1 is MNHEY and CDR2 SMNVEV (reference sequence). The CDR3 is 16 residues long. Trimming cost V 4 bases and J 0 bases, with 15 bases left between them. CDR3 sequence (DNA): TGTGCCAGCAGTTCCTCCAGACAAGTAGCTAACTATGGCTACACCTTC. Translating gives CASSSSRQVANYGYTF.

The chain carries TRBV7-2 and TRBJ1-2, with D maybe TRBD1 (6 bases). CDR3 length: 15 amino acids. From germline, CDR1 is SGHTA and CDR2 FQGNSA. V was cut by 5 bases and J by 5 bases, with 18 bases left in between. The chain's CDR3 is CASSAARGAGYGYTF. The CDR3 coding sequence is TGTGCCAGCAGCGCGGCCAGGGGCGCAGGATATGGCTACACCTTC.

This chain connects TRBV3-1 (or the pseudogene TRBV3-2) to TRBJ2-1; D is ambiguous. The CDR3 covers 16 residues. The germline CDR1 and CDR2 sequences are LGHDT and YNNKEL (reference sequence). Trimming took off 4 bases at V and 3 bases at J, with 16 bases between the two ends. CDR3 DNA: TGTGCCAGCAGCCTCGATGTCCTTCGAGACTACAATGAGCAGTTCTTC. Protein product: CASSLDVLRDYNEQFF.

The CDR3, as DNA: TGTGCCAGCAGCTTAGGGTACGGGGTAGGTAACGAAAAACTGTTTTTT. It translates to CASSLGYGVGNEKLFF. This chain joins TRBV13 and TRBJ1-4; D gene uncertain. Per the germline V gene, CDR1 is PRHDT and CDR2 is FYEKMQ (reference sequence). The CDR3 contains 16 residues. Trimming removed 0 bases from V and 8 bases from J, with 16 bases in between.

The genes are TRBV5-1 and TRBJ2-1, with 9 nucleotides matching TRBD2. Trimming removed 4 bases from V and 6 bases from J; junction bases left unmatched: 8. Germline lookup yields CDR1 SGHRS and CDR2 YFSETQ. This CDR3 is 15 amino acids long. The CDR3 here is CASSAPGLAFNEQFF. The CDR3 nucleotides read TGCGCCAGCAGCGCTCCGGGACTAGCCTTCAATGAGCAGTTCTTC.

This clone turned up a few times. This rearrangement joins TRBV28 to TRBJ1-6; the match to TRBD1 covers 8 bases. Per the germline V gene, CDR1 is MDHEN and CDR2 is SYDVKM. This CDR3 region has 14 residues. J was trimmed by 8 bases and V by 6 bases; bases with no gene match: 6. CDR3 nucleotide sequence: TGTGCCAGCAGACTACAGGGGGATTATTCACCCCTCCACTTT. It specifies CASRLQGDYSPLHF.

This sequence joins TRBV2 and TRBJ1-5; the D gene is possibly TRBD1 (5 bases). CDR1 SNHLY and CDR2 FYNNEI come from the germline V gene. V was shortened by 5 bases and J by 3 bases, with 11 bases between the two germline ends. The CDR3 covers 14 residues. In nucleotides, the CDR3 is TGTGCCAGCAGTCACAGACAGAACAATCAGCCCCAGCATTTT. Amino acid sequence: CASSHRQNNQPQHF. The full variable domain, rest sourced from reference TRBV2 and TRBJ1-5, is EPEVTQTPSHQVTQMGQEVILRCVPISNHLYFYWYRQILGQKVEFLVSFYNNEISEKSEIFDDQFSVERPDGSNFTLKIRSTKLEDSAMYFCASSHRQNNQPQHFGDGTRLSIL.

The V gene is TRBV7-2, the J gene TRBJ2-1, with D uncertain. V was pared by 1 base and J by 9 bases, with 7 bases between. The CDR3 runs 12 residues. Germline loops: CDR1 SGHTA, CDR2 FQGNSA. The CDR3 protein is CASSLDSGEQFF. The CDR3 nucleotides are TGTGCCAGCAGCTTAGATTCCGGTGAGCAGTTCTTC.

This clone was seen a few times. The chain employs TRBV19 and TRBJ2-6, with D possibly matching TRBD2 (6 bases). The CDR3 loop spans 16 amino acids. Trimming took off 1 base at V and 4 bases at J, with 11 bases between the two ends. Germline V gene data show CDR1 as LNHDA and CDR2 as SQIVND (reference sequence). The CDR3 DNA is TGTGCCAGTAGTATAGTGGAGGGTACGGGGGCCAACGTCCTGACTTTC. Residues: CASSIVEGTGANVLTF.

V usage is TRBV29-1 and J usage is TRBJ2-7; 7 bases line up with TRBD1. The CDR3 spans 13 residues. V lost 2 bases, J lost 5 bases, and 6 bases stayed unmatched. Germline V CDR1 and CDR2: SQVTM, ANQGSEA. CDR3 coding DNA: TGCAGCGTTGAACCAGGGGGTACCGACGAGCAGTACTTC. Amino acid sequence: CSVEPGGTDEQYF.

This chain uses TRBV28 with TRBJ1-2; D unresolved. Germline loops: CDR1 MDHEN, CDR2 SYDVKM. Trimming left V 2 bases short and J 2 bases short, with 12 bases between. The CDR3 totals 15 residues. In DNA, the CDR3 is TGTGCCAGCAGTTTAGTTGCGGCCGGGAACTATGGCTACACCTTC. It yields the protein CASSLVAAGNYGYTF.

This chain links TRBV12-3 or TRBV12-4 with TRBJ2-7; 7 bases are a match to TRBD2. The CDR3 runs 13 residues. V trimming: 8 bases; J trimming: 5 bases; junction bases outside the gene matches: 9. The DNA for the CDR3 is TGTGCCAGCCGGCGGCAGGGAGGGAACGAGCAGTACTTC. This gives the protein CASRRQGGNEQYF.

About this clone: Because the CDR3's place on the DNA is in doubt, the DNA is left out and the CDR3 is given as listed by TCRdb. The chain uses TRBV29-1 and TRBJ2-7; the DNA was not used to check the table's D call, TRBD2. The CDR3 has 10 residues if both end residues are counted. The germline V gene encodes CDR1 SQVTM and CDR2 ANQGSEA. The CDR3 sequence: CSVGRGNDYF.